This T cell receptor (beta chain) came from a study of CD8 T cells in Susac syndrome. Sequencing of TCR beta was carried out in blood CD8+ and CD4+ T cells. V was shortened by 2 bases and J by 8 bases, with 9 bases between the two germline ends. The germline gives CDR1 MNHEY, CDR2 SMNVEV (reference sequence). The CDR3 runs to 13 residues. RNA in amounts of 0.5 to 1 ug was reverse transcribed with random hexamers. TCR beta CDR3 was amplified by immunoSEQ covering 54 Vbeta and 13 Jbeta. TCRdb ran MiXCR on the immunoSEQ multiplex PCR reads and lists one entry per CDR3 protein. Among about 76,000 distinct CDR3 sequences listed, about 91% were seen once.

Sequences were obtained from CD8+ T cells from PBMCs. The receptor was derived from a human donor with multiple sclerosis. The gene calls are TRBV27 and TRBJ2-2; D remains ambiguous. For the CDR3, the DNA is TGTGCCAGCAGTTTAGAGGTCTCTGGGGAGCTGTTTTTT. This translates into CASSLEVSGELFF.